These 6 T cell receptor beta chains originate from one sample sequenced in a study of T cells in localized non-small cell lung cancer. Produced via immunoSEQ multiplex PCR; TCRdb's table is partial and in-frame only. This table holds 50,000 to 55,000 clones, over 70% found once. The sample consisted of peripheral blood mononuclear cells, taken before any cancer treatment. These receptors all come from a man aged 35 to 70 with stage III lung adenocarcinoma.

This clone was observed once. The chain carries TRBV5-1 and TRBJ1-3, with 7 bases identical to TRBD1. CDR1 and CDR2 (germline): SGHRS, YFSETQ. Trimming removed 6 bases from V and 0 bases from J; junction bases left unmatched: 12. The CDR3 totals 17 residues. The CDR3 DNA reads TGCGCCAGCACCAAAGGGGGACAGAAATTCTCTGGAAACACCATATATTTT. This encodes CASTKGGQKFSGNTIYF.

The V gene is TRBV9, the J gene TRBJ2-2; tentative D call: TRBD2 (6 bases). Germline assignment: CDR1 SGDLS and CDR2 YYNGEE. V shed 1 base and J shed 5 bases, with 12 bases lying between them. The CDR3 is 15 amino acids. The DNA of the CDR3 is TGTGCCAGCAGCGTATGGCTAGCGCCGACCGGGGAGCTGTTTTTT. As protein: CASSVWLAPTGELFF.

The CDR3 bases are TGTGCCAGCAGCCAAGATTGGCGGAGGACCATCAACACTGAAGCTTTCTTT. Its translation is CASSQDWRRTINTEAFF. The chain carries TRBV14 and TRBJ1-1; D not certain. The germline V gene has CDR1 SGHDN and CDR2 FVKESK. The CDR3 loop spans 17 amino acids. The V and J ends lost 0 bases and 2 bases respectively, with 16 bases between them.

Here the CDR3 DNA reads TGTGCCAGCAGTTCTTTGACAGGGAAAACTAGCGGGAGGGCCTCCTACGAGCAGTACTTC. This gives the protein CASSSLTGKTSGRASYEQYF. This chain uses TRBV28 with TRBJ2-7, with 13 bases that match TRBD2. Germline V gene lookup returns CDR1 MDHEN and CDR2 SYDVKM. J was trimmed by 0 bases and V by 4 bases; bases with no gene match: 15. The CDR3 totals 20 residues.

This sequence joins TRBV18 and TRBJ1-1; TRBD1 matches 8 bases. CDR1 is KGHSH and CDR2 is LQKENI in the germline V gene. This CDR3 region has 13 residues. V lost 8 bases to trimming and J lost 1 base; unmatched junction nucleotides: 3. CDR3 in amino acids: CASQDRANTEAFF. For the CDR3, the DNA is TGTGCCAGCCAGGACAGGGCGAACACTGAAGCTTTCTTT.

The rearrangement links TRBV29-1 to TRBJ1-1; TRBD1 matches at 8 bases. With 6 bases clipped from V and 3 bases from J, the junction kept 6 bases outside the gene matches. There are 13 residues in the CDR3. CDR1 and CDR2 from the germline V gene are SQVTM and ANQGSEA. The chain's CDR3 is CSVDRGPDTEAFF. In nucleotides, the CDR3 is TGCAGCGTCGACAGGGGCCCAGACACTGAAGCTTTCTTT.